These 17 T cell receptor beta chains were sequenced from one sample in a study of T cell responses to AZD1222 COVID-19 vaccine listed by TCRdb under 2021. Receptor libraries were prepared by the immunoSEQ multiplex PCR assay. TCRdb retrieved this table from immuneACCESS and kept in-frame rearrangements only. Not all clones are present; in checked studies, unresolved V genes account for under half, and no reason is known for the remainder. The sample profile shows over 95,000 clones; about 83% of them were found once. The ten biggest clones cover around 10% of the sample. The sample's time point, from its label and the paper: baseline before first vaccination. Sequenced here: peripheral blood, sampled on day 0 of AZD1222 vaccination. The receptors shown here come from an adult in good health.

This chain joins TRBV7-2 and TRBJ1-1; no definite D call. The V end lost 4 bases, the J end lost 3 bases, and 9 bases lay between the germline ends. Germline CDR1 and CDR2: SGHTA and FQGNSA. This CDR3 is 13 amino acids long. CDR3 sequence (DNA): TGTGCCAGCAGCTCGACCTTCGACACTGAAGCTTTCTTT. It is translated as CASSSTFDTEAFF.

This sequence joins TRBV5-8 and TRBJ2-7, with D possibly TRBD1 on 6 matching bases. Trimming cost V 4 bases and J 5 bases, with 19 bases left between them. Germline-derived CDR1 and CDR2 are SGHTS and YDEGEE. This CDR3 comprises 15 residues. The CDR3 protein is CASSADRIGPDEQYF. Written as DNA, the CDR3 is TGTGCCAGCAGCGCCGACAGGATAGGGCCGGACGAGCAGTACTTC.

This chain connects TRBV7-9 to TRBJ2-3; 8 bases are shared with TRBD1. The J segment lost 13 bases and the V segment lost 0 bases, leaving 9 bases of the junction unmatched. CDR1 is SEHNR and CDR2 is FQNEAQ in the germline V gene (reference sequence). The CDR3 has 14 amino acids. CDR3 coding DNA: TGTGCCAGCAGCTTAGCCCTTGTACAGGGGGAAGAGTATTTT. Translation: CASSLALVQGEEYF.

A word on this clone: A much larger clone differs from this one at a single base, so this may be a read error. The CDR3 here is CASSVAGDNSPLHF. DNA of the CDR3: TGTGCCAGCAGCGTAGCAGGGGATAATTCACCCCTCCACTTT. The rearrangement joins TRBV9 to TRBJ1-6; maybe TRBD1 (6 bases). Trimming left V 0 bases short and J 5 bases short, with 6 bases between. The length of the CDR3 is 14 residues. Germline assignment: CDR1 SGDLS and CDR2 YYNGEE.

The chain uses TRBV7-2 and TRBJ2-1, with D perhaps TRBD1 or TRBD2 (6 bases each). The length of the CDR3 is 16 residues. Germline values: CDR1 SGHTA, CDR2 FQGNSA. Trimming removed 5 bases from V and 7 bases from J, with 21 bases in between. CDR3 sequence (DNA): TGTGCCAGCAGCCGGAGGGGCAGGGGAAGTGGAAATGAGCAGTTCTTC. It specifies CASSRRGRGSGNEQFF.

The chain joins TRBV3-1 (or the pseudogene TRBV3-2) to TRBJ2-2; D gene unclear. V dropped 5 bases and J dropped 6 bases, with 10 bases sitting between them. CDR3 length equals 13 residues. Germline CDR1 LGHDT, CDR2 YNNKEL (reference sequence). The CDR3 protein is CASSITTPGELFF. The CDR3 region has the DNA TGTGCCAGCAGCATCACTACACCCGGGGAGCTGTTTTTT.

The J gene is TRBJ2-1, the V gene TRBV19; D not resolved. Germline V CDR1 and CDR2: LNHDA, SQIVND (reference sequence). CDR3 length equals 13 residues. Trimming removed 0 bases at V and 9 bases at J, with 9 bases between. The CDR3 DNA sequence: TGTGCCAGTAGTATAGACCTGTGGGGTGAGCAGTTCTTC. Translating it yields CASSIDLWGEQFF.

V is TRBV7-9 and J is TRBJ1-4; D remains unclear. Trimming removed 2 bases from V and 7 bases from J, with 5 bases in between. The germline gives CDR1 SEHNR, CDR2 FQNEAQ (reference sequence). The length of the CDR3 is 12 residues. The CDR3 loop is CASSLLGEKLFF. The CDR3, as DNA: TGTGCCAGCAGCTTACTAGGTGAAAAACTGTTTTTT.

On this clone: The sample holds other DNA sequences that translate to the same CDR3. The rearrangement uses TRBV3-1 (or the pseudogene TRBV3-2) and TRBJ2-7; D is ambiguous. CDR3 length: 11 amino acids. The V end lost 1 base, the J end lost 7 bases, and 5 bases lay between the germline ends. Germline values: CDR1 LGHDT, CDR2 YNNKEL (reference sequence). The CDR3 region is CASSQGWEQYF. The CDR3 bases are TGTGCCAGCAGCCAAGGATGGGAGCAGTACTTC.

J is TRBJ1-2 and V is TRBV28; D remains unclear. Germline V CDR1 and CDR2: MDHEN, SYDVKM. V lost 6 bases and J 4 bases, leaving 15 bases between the germline ends. The CDR3 covers 14 residues. CDR3 amino acids: CASRQVPGFYGYTF. Written as DNA, the CDR3 is TGTGCCAGCAGACAAGTTCCTGGGTTCTATGGCTACACCTTC.

V is TRBV5-4 and J is TRBJ1-3; TRBD1 is a possible D gene (6 bases). The CDR3 has 15 amino acids. Trimming pared 4 bases from V and 0 bases from J, leaving 11 bases between. The germline V gene encodes CDR1 SGHNT and CDR2 YYREEE (reference sequence). The CDR3 loop is CASSLEGGSGNTIYF. CDR3 DNA: TGTGCCAGCAGCCTGGAAGGGGGCTCTGGAAACACCATATATTTT.

The gene calls are TRBV30 and TRBJ2-1, with unresolved D. The CDR3 is 16 residues long. The ends were cut back, 2 bases at V and 7 bases at J, with 21 bases in the middle. Germline V gene data show CDR1 as GTSNPN and CDR2 as SVGIG (reference sequence). CDR3 in DNA: TGTGCCTGGAGTACGCGGTCTCCGGGCCCAGCGAATGAGCAGTTCTTC. Translated: CAWSTRSPGPANEQFF.

The chain combines TRBV28 with TRBJ1-5, with D hard to call. Germline-derived CDR1 and CDR2 are MDHEN and SYDVKM. The CDR3 is 15 residues long. The V and J ends lost 6 bases and 0 bases respectively, with 12 bases between them. CDR3 nucleotide sequence: TGTGCCAGCAGGGGGAGTGAGGGTAGCAATCAGCCCCAGCATTTT. Encoded protein: CASRGSEGSNQPQHF.

The chain is built from TRBV5-3 and TRBJ1-5; D may be TRBD1 (6 bases). TRBV5-3 belongs to the ORF category, with a function that is uncertain. Trimming pared 4 bases from V and 6 bases from J, leaving 17 bases between. This CDR3 has 15 amino acids. The DNA of the CDR3 is TGTGCCAGAAGCCTCGGGACACTAGTCGGTCAGCCCCAGCATTTT. The encoded protein is CARSLGTLVGQPQHF.

The chain has TRBV29-1 and TRBJ2-4; D unresolved. The germline V and J ends were trimmed by 4 bases and 1 base, with 8 bases remaining between them. The CDR3 spans 13 residues. Per the germline V gene, CDR1 is SQVTM and CDR2 is ANQGSEA. CDR3 in amino acids: CSVVYGAKNIQYF. DNA for the CDR3: TGCAGCGTTGTTTATGGGGCCAAAAACATTCAGTACTTC.

This chain joins TRBV2 and TRBJ2-5; maybe TRBD2 (5 bases). V shed 6 bases and J shed 5 bases, with 16 bases lying between them. The V gene's germline CDR1 is SNHLY and CDR2 FYNNEI. The CDR3 spans 14 residues. The CDR3: CASRGRSGMETQYF. The CDR3 DNA reads TGTGCCAGCAGAGGGCGGTCGGGAATGGAGACCCAGTACTTC.

CDR3: CASSLSTGGLEKLFF. DNA for the CDR3: TGTGCCAGCAGCTTATCGACAGGGGGCCTCGAAAAACTGTTTTTT. The genes are TRBV11-1 and TRBJ1-4, with 10 bases that match TRBD1. This CDR3 is built from 15 residues. Germline loops: CDR1 SGHAT, CDR2 FQDESV (reference sequence). The junction had 5 bases not matched to a gene; V was cut back by 2 bases and J by 8 bases.